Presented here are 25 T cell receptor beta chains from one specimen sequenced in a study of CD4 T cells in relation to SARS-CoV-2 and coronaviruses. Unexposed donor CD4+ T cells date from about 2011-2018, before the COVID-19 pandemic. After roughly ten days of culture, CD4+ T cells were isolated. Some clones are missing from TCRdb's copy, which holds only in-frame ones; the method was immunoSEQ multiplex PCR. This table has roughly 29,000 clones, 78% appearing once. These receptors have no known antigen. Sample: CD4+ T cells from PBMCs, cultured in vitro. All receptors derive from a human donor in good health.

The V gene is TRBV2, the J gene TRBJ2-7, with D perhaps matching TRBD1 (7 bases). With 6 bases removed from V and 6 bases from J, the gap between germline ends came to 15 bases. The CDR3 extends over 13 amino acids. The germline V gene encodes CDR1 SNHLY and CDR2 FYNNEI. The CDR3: CASSAGQRGEQYF. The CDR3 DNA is TGTGCCAGCAGCGCGGGACAGAGAGGCGAGCAGTACTTC.

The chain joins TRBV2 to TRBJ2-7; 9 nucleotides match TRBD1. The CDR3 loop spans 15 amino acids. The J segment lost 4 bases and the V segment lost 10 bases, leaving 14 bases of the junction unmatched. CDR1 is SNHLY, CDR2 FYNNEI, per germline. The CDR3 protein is CAIVGGDRGNYEQYF. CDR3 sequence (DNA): TGTGCCATCGTGGGGGGAGACAGGGGGAATTACGAGCAGTACTTC.

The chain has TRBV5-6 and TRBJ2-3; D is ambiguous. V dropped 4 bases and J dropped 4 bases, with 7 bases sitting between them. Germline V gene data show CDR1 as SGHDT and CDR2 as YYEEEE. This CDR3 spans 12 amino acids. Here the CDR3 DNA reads TGTGCCAGCAGCATTGAGGCAGATACGCAGTATTTT. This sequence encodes CASSIEADTQYF.

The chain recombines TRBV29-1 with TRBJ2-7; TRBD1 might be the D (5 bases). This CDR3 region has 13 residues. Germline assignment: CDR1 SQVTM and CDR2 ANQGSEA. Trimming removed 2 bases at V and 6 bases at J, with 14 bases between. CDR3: CSVETAGYGEQYF. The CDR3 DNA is TGCAGCGTTGAAACTGCAGGGTACGGCGAGCAGTACTTC.

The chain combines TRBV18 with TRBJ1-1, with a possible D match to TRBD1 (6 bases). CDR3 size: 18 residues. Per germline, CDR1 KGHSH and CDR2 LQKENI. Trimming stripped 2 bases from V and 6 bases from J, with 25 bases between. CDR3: CASSPATGPQRGVAEAFF. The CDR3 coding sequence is TGTGCCAGCTCACCAGCGACGGGACCACAAAGGGGGGTCGCTGAAGCTTTCTTT.

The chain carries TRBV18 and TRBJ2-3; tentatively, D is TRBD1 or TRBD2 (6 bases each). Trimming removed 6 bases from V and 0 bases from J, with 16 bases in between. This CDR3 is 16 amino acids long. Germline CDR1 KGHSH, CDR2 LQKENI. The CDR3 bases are TGTGCCAGCTCCCTGTCGGGGGCGACTAGCACAGATACGCAGTATTTT. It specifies CASSLSGATSTDTQYF.

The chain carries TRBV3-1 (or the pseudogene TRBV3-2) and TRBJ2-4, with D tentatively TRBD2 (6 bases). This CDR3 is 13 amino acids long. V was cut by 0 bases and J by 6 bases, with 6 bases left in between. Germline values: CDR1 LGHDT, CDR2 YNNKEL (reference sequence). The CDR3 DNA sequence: TGTGCCAGCAGCCAAGAGGGGGGAAACATTCAGTACTTC. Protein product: CASSQEGGNIQYF.

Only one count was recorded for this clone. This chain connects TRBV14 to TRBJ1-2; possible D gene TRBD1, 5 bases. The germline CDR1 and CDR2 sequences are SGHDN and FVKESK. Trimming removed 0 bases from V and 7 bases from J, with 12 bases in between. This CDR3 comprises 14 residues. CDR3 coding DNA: TGTGCCAGCAGCCAAGATTTAGCAGGGACTGGCTACACCTTC. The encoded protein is CASSQDLAGTGYTF. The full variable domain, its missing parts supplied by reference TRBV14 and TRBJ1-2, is EAGVTQFPSHSVIEKGQTVTLRCDPISGHDNLYWYRRVMGKEIKFLLHFVKESKQDESGMPNNRFLAERTGGTYSTLKVQPAELEDSGVYFCASSQDLAGTGYTFGSGTRLTVV.

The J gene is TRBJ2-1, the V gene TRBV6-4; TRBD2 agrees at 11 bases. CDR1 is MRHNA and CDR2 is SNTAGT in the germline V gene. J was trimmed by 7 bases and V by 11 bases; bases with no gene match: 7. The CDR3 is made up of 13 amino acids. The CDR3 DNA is TGTGCCGCCGGGGCTAGCGGGAGGAATGAGCAGTTCTTC. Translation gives CAAGASGRNEQFF.

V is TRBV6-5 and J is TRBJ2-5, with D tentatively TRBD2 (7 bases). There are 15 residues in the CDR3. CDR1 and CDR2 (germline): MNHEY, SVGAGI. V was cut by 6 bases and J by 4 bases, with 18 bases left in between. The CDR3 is CASRTGWGGAETQYF. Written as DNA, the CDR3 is TGTGCCAGCAGGACTGGGTGGGGGGGCGCAGAGACCCAGTACTTC.

CDR3 in DNA: TGCGCCAGCAGTGAGAGTCAGTTCGGAGAGCAGTACTTC. Amino acid sequence: CASSESQFGEQYF. This chain joins TRBV10-1 and TRBJ2-7; D is undetermined. Trimming took 2 bases from V and 7 from J, leaving 12 bases between them. CDR3 size: 13 residues. Germline CDR1 reads WNHNN; CDR2 reads SYGVQD (reference sequence).

The CDR3 region has the DNA TGTGCCAGCACCATAGGAGCAGGGGGGGAGACCCAGTACTTC. This sequence encodes CASTIGAGGETQYF. The rearrangement joins TRBV7-7 to TRBJ2-5; possibly TRBD1 for D (7 bases). The CDR3 consists of 14 residues. The germline CDR1 and CDR2 sequences are SSHAT and FNYEAQ (reference sequence). V was shortened by 7 bases and J by 5 bases, with 17 bases between the two germline ends.

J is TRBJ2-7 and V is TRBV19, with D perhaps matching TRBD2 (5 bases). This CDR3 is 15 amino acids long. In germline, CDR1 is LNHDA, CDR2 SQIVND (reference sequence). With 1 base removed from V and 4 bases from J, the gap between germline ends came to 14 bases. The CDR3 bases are TGTGCCAGTAGTATAGGGGCCGGACTCACTTACGAGCAGTACTTC. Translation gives CASSIGAGLTYEQYF.

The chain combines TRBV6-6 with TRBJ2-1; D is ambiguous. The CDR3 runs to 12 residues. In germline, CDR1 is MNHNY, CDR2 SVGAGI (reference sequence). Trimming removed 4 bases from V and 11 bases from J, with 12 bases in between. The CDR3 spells CASSSRAVQQFF. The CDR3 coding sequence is TGTGCCAGCAGTTCCCGTGCAGTCCAGCAGTTCTTC.

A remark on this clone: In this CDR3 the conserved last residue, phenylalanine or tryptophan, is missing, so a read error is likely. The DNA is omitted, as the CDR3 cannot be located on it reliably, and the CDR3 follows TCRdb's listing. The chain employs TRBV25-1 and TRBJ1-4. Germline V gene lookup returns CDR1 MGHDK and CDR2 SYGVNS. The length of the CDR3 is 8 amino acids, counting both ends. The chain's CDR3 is CASSPAGM.

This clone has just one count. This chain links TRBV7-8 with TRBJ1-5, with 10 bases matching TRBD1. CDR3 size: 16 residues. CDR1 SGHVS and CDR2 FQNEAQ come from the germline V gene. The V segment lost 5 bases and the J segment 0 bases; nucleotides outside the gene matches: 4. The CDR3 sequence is CASSPDRGLSNQPQHF. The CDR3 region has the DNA TGTGCCAGCAGCCCAGACAGGGGGCTTAGCAATCAGCCCCAGCATTTT.

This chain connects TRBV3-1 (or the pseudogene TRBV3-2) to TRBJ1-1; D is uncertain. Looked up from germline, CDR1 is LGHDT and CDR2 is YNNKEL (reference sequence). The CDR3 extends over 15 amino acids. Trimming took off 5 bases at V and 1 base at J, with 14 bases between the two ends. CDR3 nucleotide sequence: TGTGCCAGCAGCATCCGGGAAGCCCCGAACACTGAAGCTTTCTTT. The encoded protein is CASSIREAPNTEAFF.

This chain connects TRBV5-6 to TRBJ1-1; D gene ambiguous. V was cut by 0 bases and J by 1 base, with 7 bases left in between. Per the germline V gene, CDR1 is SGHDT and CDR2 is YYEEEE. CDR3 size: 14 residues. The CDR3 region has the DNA TGTGCCAGCAGCTTGGAGTTCCAGAACACTGAAGCTTTCTTT. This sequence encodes CASSLEFQNTEAFF.

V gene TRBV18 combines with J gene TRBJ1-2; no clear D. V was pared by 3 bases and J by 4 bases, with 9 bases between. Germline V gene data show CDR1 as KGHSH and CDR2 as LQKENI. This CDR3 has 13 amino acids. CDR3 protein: CASSPAEPYGYTF. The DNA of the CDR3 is TGTGCCAGCTCACCCGCAGAGCCCTATGGCTACACCTTC.

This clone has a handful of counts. In DNA form, the CDR3 reads TGTGCCAGCAGCTTAGGCTACACCGGGGAGCTGTTTTTT. This codes for CASSLGYTGELFF. The rearrangement joins TRBV7-9 to TRBJ2-2, with D hard to call. Germline lookup yields CDR1 SEHNR and CDR2 FQNEAQ (reference sequence). Trimming shortened V by 1 base and J by 3 bases, and 3 bases separated the two germline ends. This CDR3 is built from 13 residues.

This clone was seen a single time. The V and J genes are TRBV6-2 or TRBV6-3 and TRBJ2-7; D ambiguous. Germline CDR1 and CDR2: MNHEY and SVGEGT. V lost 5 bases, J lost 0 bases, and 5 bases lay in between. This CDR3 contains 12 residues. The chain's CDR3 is CASSASSYEQYF. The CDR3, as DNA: TGTGCCAGCAGTGCCAGCTCCTACGAGCAGTACTTC.

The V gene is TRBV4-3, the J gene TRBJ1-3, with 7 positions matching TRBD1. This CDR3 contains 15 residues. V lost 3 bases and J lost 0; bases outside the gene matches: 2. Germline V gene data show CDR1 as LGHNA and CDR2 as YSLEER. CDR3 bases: TGCGCCAGCAGCCAGGGACAGAACTCTGGAAACACCATATATTTT. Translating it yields CASSQGQNSGNTIYF.

The CDR3 region is CASTVQAKNIQYF. The CDR3, as DNA: TGTGCCAGCACCGTACAGGCCAAAAACATTCAGTACTTC. The chain employs TRBV6-5 and TRBJ2-4; D unresolved. V lost 7 bases to trimming and J lost 1 base, with 8 bases between them. The germline gives CDR1 MNHEY, CDR2 SVGAGI. The CDR3 sequence is 13 residues long.

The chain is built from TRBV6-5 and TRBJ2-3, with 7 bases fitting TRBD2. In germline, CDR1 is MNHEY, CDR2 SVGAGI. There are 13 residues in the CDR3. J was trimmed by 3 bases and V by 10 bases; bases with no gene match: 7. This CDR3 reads CATRWEGTDTQYF. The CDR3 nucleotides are TGTGCCACCAGGTGGGAGGGAACAGATACGCAGTATTTT.

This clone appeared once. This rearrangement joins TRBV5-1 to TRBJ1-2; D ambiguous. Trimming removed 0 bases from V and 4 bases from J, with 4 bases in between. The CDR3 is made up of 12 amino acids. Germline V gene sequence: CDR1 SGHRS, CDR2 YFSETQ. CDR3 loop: CASSLDSYGYTF. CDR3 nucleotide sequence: TGCGCCAGCAGCTTGGACAGCTATGGCTACACCTTC.